Presented here are 9 T cell receptor beta chains from one specimen sequenced in a study of OX40 agonist ivuxolimab in advanced cancers. Produced via immunoSEQ multiplex PCR; TCRdb's table is partial and in-frame only. The table shows about 15,000 clones, with about three quarters occurring only once. Here the sequenced sample was CD4+ or CD8+ T cells sorted from blood, taken in a trial of the OX40 agonist ivuxolimab. The receptors stem from an adult with an advanced solid tumor such as melanoma, head and neck, liver or kidney cancer.

The V and J genes are TRBV6-5 and TRBJ1-5; D remains ambiguous. Per germline, CDR1 MNHEY and CDR2 SVGAGI. The CDR3 contains 13 residues. The V end was cut by 6 bases, the J end by 3 bases, with 9 bases between. CDR3 amino acids: CASSPGPNQPQHF. The DNA for the CDR3 is TGTGCCAGCAGCCCAGGACCCAATCAGCCCCAGCATTTT.

This clone is medium-sized. The chain has TRBV6-5 and TRBJ2-7; 11 bases are shared with TRBD2. Germline V gene lookup returns CDR1 MNHEY and CDR2 SVGAGI. The V segment lost 4 bases and the J segment 0 bases; nucleotides outside the gene matches: 5. The CDR3 has 16 amino acids. DNA of the CDR3: TGTGCCAGCAGTTTCGGGACTAGCGGAAACTCCTACGAGCAGTACTTC. It specifies CASSFGTSGNSYEQYF.

This sequence joins TRBV27 and TRBJ2-1; TRBD1 is a possible D gene (5 bases). Germline V CDR1 and CDR2: MNHEY, SMNVEV (reference sequence). V shed 8 bases and J shed 2 bases, with 13 bases lying between them. CDR3 size: 14 residues. Here the CDR3 DNA reads TGTGCCAGCTGGGGCACGGACCCCTACAATGAGCAGTTCTTC. This encodes CASWGTDPYNEQFF.

The chain combines TRBV7-8 with TRBJ1-1; D is ambiguous. Germline V gene data show CDR1 as SGHVS and CDR2 as FQNEAQ. This CDR3 region has 16 residues. The V and J ends lost 1 base and 3 bases respectively, with 15 bases between them. This CDR3 reads CASSLGVFPEDTEAFF. In nucleotides, the CDR3 is TGTGCCAGCAGCTTAGGCGTCTTTCCCGAGGACACTGAAGCTTTCTTT.

This chain links TRBV9 with TRBJ2-7; TRBD1 matches 10 bases. V was clipped by 3 bases and J by 3 bases; unmatched bases: 3. CDR1 and CDR2 (germline): SGDLS, YYNGEE. The length of the CDR3 is 14 residues. For the CDR3, the DNA is TGTGCCAGCAGCGGCCGGGACAGGGGCTACGAGCAGTACTTC. Its translation is CASSGRDRGYEQYF.

The rearrangement joins TRBV29-1 to TRBJ2-1; D possibly corresponds to TRBD1 (6 bases). Per the germline V gene, CDR1 is SQVTM and CDR2 is ANQGSEA. This CDR3 spans 17 amino acids. V was pared by 5 bases and J by 0 bases, with 20 bases between. The DNA of the CDR3 is TGCAGCGTTCCCCCCTCGAGGGGGATAAGCTCCTACAATGAGCAGTTCTTC. Its translation: CSVPPSRGISSYNEQFF.

The chain combines TRBV23-1 with TRBJ2-7, with D uncertain. TRBV23-1 is an open reading frame whose function is uncertain. Trimming cost V 8 bases and J 0 bases, with 8 bases left between them. There are 12 residues in the CDR3. As DNA, the CDR3 is TGCGCCAGCTCACTCGGCTCCTACGAGCAGTACTTC. It translates to CASSLGSYEQYF.

The chain couples TRBV5-1 to TRBJ2-7; D uncertain. The germline V gene has CDR1 SGHRS and CDR2 YFSETQ. This CDR3 has 13 amino acids. V lost 4 bases, J lost 1 base, and 9 bases lay in between. CDR3 in amino acids: CASSAETSYEQYF. CDR3 in DNA: TGCGCCAGCAGCGCGGAGACATCCTACGAGCAGTACTTC.

The V gene is TRBV28, the J gene TRBJ2-1; TRBD2 aligns across 10 bases. Germline CDR1 and CDR2: MDHEN and SYDVKM. This CDR3 spans 17 amino acids. Trimming removed 2 bases from V and 5 bases from J; junction bases left unmatched: 9. As DNA, the CDR3 is TGTGCCAGCAGTTTAGGGGTTAGCGGGAGGACAGACAATGAGCAGTTCTTC. Translated: CASSLGVSGRTDNEQFF. Full variable domain (rest looked up from reference TRBV28 and TRBJ2-1): DVKVTQSSRYLVKRTGEKVFLECVQDMDHENMFWYRQDPGLGLRLIYFSYDVKMKEKGDIPEGYSVSREKKERFSLILESASTNQTSMYLCASSLGVSGRTDNEQFFGPGTRLTVL.